Reported below is one T cell receptor (beta chain). Its target is unknown. V was clipped by 11 bases and J by 0 bases, with 11 bases between them. Germline V CDR1 and CDR2: LNHDA, SQIVND (reference sequence). The CDR3 runs 13 residues. The protocol was immunoSEQ multiplex PCR, while the TCRdb copy is restricted to in-frame clones and leaves out a portion. Altogether 60,000 or so clones are present, about 90% being singletons, with the ten largest covering around 5.8%. This entry comes from a study of OX40 agonist ivuxolimab in advanced cancers. The study, taken as a whole, reports: Which antigen the expanded peripheral T cells recognized is unknown. CD4+ and CD8+ T cells in blood underwent clonal expansion by week 6 at 0.1 to 3.0 mg/kg.

J is TRBJ1-5 and V is TRBV19, with D possibly TRBD1 on 5 matching bases. The sample was CD4+ or CD8+ T cells sorted from blood, taken in a trial of the OX40 agonist ivuxolimab. The TCR was taken from an adult with an advanced solid tumor such as melanoma, head and neck, liver or kidney cancer. CDR3 nucleotide sequence: TGTGCCTCTTCACAGGTTAGCAATCAGCCCCAGCATTTT. Protein product: CASSQVSNQPQHF.